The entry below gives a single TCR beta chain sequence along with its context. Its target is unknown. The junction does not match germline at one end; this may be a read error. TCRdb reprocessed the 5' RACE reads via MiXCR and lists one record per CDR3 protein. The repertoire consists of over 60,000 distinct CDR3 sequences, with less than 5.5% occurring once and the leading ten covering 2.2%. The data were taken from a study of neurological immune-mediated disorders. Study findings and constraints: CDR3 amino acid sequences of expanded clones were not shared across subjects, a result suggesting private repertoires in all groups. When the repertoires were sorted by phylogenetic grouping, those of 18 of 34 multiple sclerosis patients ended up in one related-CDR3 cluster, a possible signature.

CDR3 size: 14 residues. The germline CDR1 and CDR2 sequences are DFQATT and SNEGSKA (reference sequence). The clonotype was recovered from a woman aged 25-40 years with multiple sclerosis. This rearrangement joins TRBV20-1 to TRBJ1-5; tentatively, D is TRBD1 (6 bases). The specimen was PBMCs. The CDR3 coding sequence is TGCAGTGCTACCCCGGGACACCCCTTATCGACCCAGAATTTT. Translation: CSATPGHPLSTQNF.